This T cell receptor beta chain was retrieved from a study of Graves' ophthalmopathy and Graves' hyperthyroidism. Uncontrolled infections, pregnancy, lactation or other autoimmune diseases led to patient exclusion. The TCR beta CDR3 regions underwent amplification from RNA transcripts. The first-round RT-PCR employed HTBI primers together with the Qiagen OneStep RT-PCR kit. A multiplex PCR was then performed as the second round. Each CDR3 protein gets one entry after TCRdb re-called the multiplex PCR reads with MiXCR. This sample carries around 590,000 distinct CDR3 sequences, about two fifths of them seen once, and the ten largest clones take roughly 4%. V was trimmed by 1 base and J by 6 bases, leaving 10 bases between them. The CDR3 runs to 13 residues. Germline loops: CDR1 SGHDN, CDR2 FVKESK. This clonotype was recorded at least ten times.

The chain couples TRBV14 to TRBJ2-7; either TRBD1 or TRBD2 may fit D (6 bases each). Sequencing was carried out using peripheral blood or thyroid tissue (not recorded which). This sequence was found in an adult man with Graves' hyperthyroidism. The CDR3 spells CASSQARGGEQYF. The CDR3, as DNA: TGTGCCAGCAGCCAAGCCAGGGGAGGCGAGCAGTACTTC.